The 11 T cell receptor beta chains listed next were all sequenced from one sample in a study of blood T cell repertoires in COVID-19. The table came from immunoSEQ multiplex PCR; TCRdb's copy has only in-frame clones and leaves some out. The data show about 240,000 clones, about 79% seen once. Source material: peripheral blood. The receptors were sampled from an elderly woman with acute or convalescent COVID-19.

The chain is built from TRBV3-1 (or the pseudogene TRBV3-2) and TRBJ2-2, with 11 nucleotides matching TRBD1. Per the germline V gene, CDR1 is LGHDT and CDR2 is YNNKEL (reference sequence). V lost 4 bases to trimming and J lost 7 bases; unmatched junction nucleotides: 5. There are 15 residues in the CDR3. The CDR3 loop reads CASSRPDRGRGELFF. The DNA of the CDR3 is TGTGCCAGCAGCCGACCGGACAGGGGGCGCGGGGAGCTGTTTTTT.

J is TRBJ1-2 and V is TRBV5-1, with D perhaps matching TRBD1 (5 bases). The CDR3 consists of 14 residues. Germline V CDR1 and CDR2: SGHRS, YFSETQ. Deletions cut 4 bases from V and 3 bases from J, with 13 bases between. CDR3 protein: CASSPGPGDYGYTF. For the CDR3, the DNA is TGCGCCAGCAGCCCGGGTCCGGGGGACTATGGCTACACCTTC.

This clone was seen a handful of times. CDR3 in DNA: TGTGCCAGCTCCCAGAACCCCGGGTCCAATCAGCCCCAGCATTTT. Translating gives CASSQNPGSNQPQHF. The rearrangement joins TRBV18 to TRBJ1-5; no clear D gene. V lost 6 bases and J 3 bases, leaving 15 bases between the germline ends. Germline V CDR1 and CDR2: KGHSH, LQKENI. This CDR3 comprises 15 residues.

The CDR3 DNA reads as TGTGCCAGTAGTATCCGGGAGCGATACACCGGGGAGCTGTTTTTT. This gives the protein CASSIRERYTGELFF. The V gene is TRBV19, the J gene TRBJ2-2; maybe TRBD2 (6 bases). Trimming took 3 bases from V and 3 from J, leaving 11 bases between them. Germline values: CDR1 LNHDA, CDR2 SQIVND (reference sequence). The CDR3 runs 15 residues. Full variable domain (remainder filled in from reference TRBV19 and TRBJ2-2): DGGITQSPKYLFRKEGQNVTLSCEQNLNHDAMYWYRQDPGQGLRLIYYSQIVNDFQKGDIAEGYSVSREKKESFPLTVTSAQKNPTAFYLCASSIRERYTGELFFGEGSRLTVL.

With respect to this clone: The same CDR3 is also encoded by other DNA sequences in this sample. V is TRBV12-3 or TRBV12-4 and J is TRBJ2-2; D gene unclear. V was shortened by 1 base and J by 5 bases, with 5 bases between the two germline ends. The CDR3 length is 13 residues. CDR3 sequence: CASSLVGTGELFF. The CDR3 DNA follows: TGTGCCAGCAGTTTAGTCGGGACCGGGGAGCTGTTTTTT.

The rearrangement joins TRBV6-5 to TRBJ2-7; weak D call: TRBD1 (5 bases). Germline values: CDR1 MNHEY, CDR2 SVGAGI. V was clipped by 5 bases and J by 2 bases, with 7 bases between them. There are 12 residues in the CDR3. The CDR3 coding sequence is TGTGCCAGCAGTACAGGTACCTACGAGCAGTACTTC. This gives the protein CASSTGTYEQYF.

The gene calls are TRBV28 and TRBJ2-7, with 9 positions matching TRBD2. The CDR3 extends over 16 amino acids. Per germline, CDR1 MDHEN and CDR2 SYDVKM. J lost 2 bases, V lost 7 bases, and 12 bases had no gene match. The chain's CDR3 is CASTPGVQRGAYEQYF. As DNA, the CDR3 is TGTGCCAGCACCCCCGGGGTCCAGCGGGGGGCCTACGAGCAGTACTTC.

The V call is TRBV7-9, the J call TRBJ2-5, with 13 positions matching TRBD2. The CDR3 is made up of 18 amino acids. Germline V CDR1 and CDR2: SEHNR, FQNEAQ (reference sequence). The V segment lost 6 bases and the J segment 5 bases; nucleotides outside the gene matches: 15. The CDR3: CASSSGLAGALFDETQYF. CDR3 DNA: TGTGCCAGCAGTTCCGGACTAGCGGGGGCTCTGTTTGACGAGACCCAGTACTTC.

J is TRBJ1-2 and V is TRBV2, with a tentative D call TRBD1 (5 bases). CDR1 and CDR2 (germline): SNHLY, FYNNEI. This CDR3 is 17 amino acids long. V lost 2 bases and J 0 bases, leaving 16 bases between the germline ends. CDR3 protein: CASSESPDILANYGYTF. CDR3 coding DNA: TGTGCCAGCAGTGAAAGTCCGGACATCCTTGCTAACTATGGCTACACCTTC.

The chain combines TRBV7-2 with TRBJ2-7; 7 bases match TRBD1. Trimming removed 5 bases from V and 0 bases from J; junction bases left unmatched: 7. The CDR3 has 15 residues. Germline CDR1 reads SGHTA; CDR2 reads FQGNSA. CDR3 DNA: TGTGCCAGCAGCCCCCGACAGGGATTCTCCTACGAGCAGTACTTC. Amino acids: CASSPRQGFSYEQYF.

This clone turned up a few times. CDR3 coding DNA: TGTGCCATCAGTGGGACTAGCGGGGGCCTAAACACCGGGGAGCTGTTTTTT. Its protein product is CAISGTSGGLNTGELFF. The J gene is TRBJ2-2, the V gene TRBV10-3; 13 positions match TRBD2. CDR1 and CDR2 (germline): ENHRY, SYGVKD. CDR3 length: 17 residues. V shed 4 bases and J 2 bases; nucleotides not matched to a gene: 4.